The rows below give T cell receptor beta chains drawn from one sample of a study of CD8+ T cells in alopecia areata. Assay used: immunoSEQ multiplex PCR; TCRdb lists only in-frame clones, some missing. Altogether 15,000 to 20,000 clones are present, 50% to 75% being singletons, with the ten largest covering approximately 8%. Material: skin, obtained at week 4, from a patient treated with tofacitinib. The source of these receptors is a human donor with alopecia areata. CDR3s include the opening cysteine and the closing phenylalanine or tryptophan. Fields, in order: J gene, D gene, clone size, V gene, CDR3 protein. D genes are given only for firm matches. Clone size appears in some rows only: once, few, many, or a class for an expanded clone.

TRBJ2-1	TRBD1	.	TRBV29-1	CSAEGTGGNEQFF
TRBJ1-5	.	.	TRBV6-5	CATQGVSDSNQPQHF
TRBJ2-1	TRBD2	.	TRBV30	CAWINSGGVYNEQFF
TRBJ2-7	.	.	TRBV6-5	CATRLDFRGEQYF
TRBJ1-2	.	.	TRBV4-1	CASSSGPGQGRDGYTF
TRBJ2-1	.	medium-sized	TRBV7-7	CASSPAIGGSYNEQFF
TRBJ2-7	TRBD1	.	TRBV4-1	CASRPDRVSTYEQYF
TRBJ2-7	TRBD1	few	TRBV20-1	CSPGQGSEQYF
TRBJ2-7	.	.	TRBV19	CASSPKGPREQYF
TRBJ1-1	.	.	TRBV4-2	CASSQEGATDTEAFF
TRBJ1-1	TRBD1	.	TRBV19	CASSIWGPTGAGTEAFF
TRBJ2-2	TRBD1	.	TRBV19	CASSITLGQGEGTGELFF
TRBJ1-2	TRBD1	few	TRBV7-2	CASSSTGTAYGYTF
TRBJ1-2	.	few	TRBV6-5	CASRRTEEPNYGYTF
TRBJ2-5	TRBD2	few	TRBV10-3	CAISGTSGGAQETQYF
TRBJ2-1	TRBD2	few	TRBV15	CATSRARAGTTYNEQFF
TRBJ2-3	.	.	TRBV9	CASSVVAGNGITDTQYF
TRBJ2-6	.	.	TRBV27	CASSLSFGSGANVLTF
TRBJ1-2	.	.	TRBV14	CASSQGVTNYGYTF
TRBJ2-1	.	few	TRBV4-1	CASSRHSFTFF
TRBJ1-6	TRBD1	.	TRBV4-2	CASSRPGQGNSPLHF
TRBJ2-1	TRBD1	.	TRBV5-5	CASSFSTGGSYNEQFF
TRBJ2-7	.	.	TRBV18	CASSDNYEQYF
TRBJ1-1	.	few	TRBV4-1	CASKTTGGESAFF
TRBJ2-2	.	.	TRBV19	CASSLRRGTGELFF
TRBJ1-5	.	.	TRBV10-3	CAISDGTREGQPQHF
TRBJ2-5	.	large	TRBV9	CASSVAGSQETQYF
TRBJ2-7	TRBD1	few	TRBV6-1	CASRSGTGTYEQYF
TRBJ1-3	TRBD1	.	TRBV6-6	CASSWGQSSGNTIYF
TRBJ1-1	.	.	TRBV6-5	CASSYGGLPEAFF
TRBJ2-1	TRBD2	.	TRBV27	CASMRLAGGSYNEQFF
TRBJ2-1	.	.	TRBV15	CATSRDGGIGEQFF
TRBJ1-1	.	.	TRBV9	CASSVVLQAPRQAITEAFF
TRBJ2-2	TRBD1	.	TRBV6-5	CASSRDRGTGELFF
TRBJ2-3	.	.	TRBV28	CASSFLDRSPTDTQYF
TRBJ2-3	TRBD2	.	TRBV9	CASSTGGTQYF
TRBJ2-4	.	.	TRBV6-1	CASSDTGTIAKNIQYF
TRBJ2-7	.	.	TRBV7-2	CASSLGPDYEQYF
TRBJ1-6	.	.	TRBV19	CASSISGGRSPLHF
TRBJ2-7	.	.	TRBV5-1	CASSLGGALLQGQYF
TRBJ2-3	.	.	TRBV29-1	CSVDAGKDTQYF
TRBJ2-3	.	.	TRBV6-4	CASSESPSGVWGSNTQYF
TRBJ1-2	.	few	TRBV27	CASSLNSNYGYTF
TRBJ2-3	.	.	TRBV13	CASSLAGVRKGTQYF
TRBJ2-7	TRBD1	once	TRBV27	CASRITGTGLHEQYF
TRBJ2-7	.	.	TRBV7-9	CASSLDMESSYEQYF
TRBJ2-3	TRBD2	few	TRBV5-1	CASSSGLPEVDTQYF
TRBJ2-2	.	few	TRBV30	CAWKYGTGELFF
TRBJ2-5	.	few	TRBV27	CASSLSKGRETQYF
TRBJ2-7	TRBD1	.	TRBV19	CASSTQGASYEQYF